Shown below are 24 T cell receptor beta chains from a single sample sequenced in a study of T cell responses to AZD1222 COVID-19 vaccine. Some clones are missing from TCRdb's copy, which holds only in-frame ones; the method was immunoSEQ multiplex PCR. The sample comprises 65,000 to 100,000 clones, 88% of which are singletons, and 6.9% rests with the top ten. The starting material was peripheral blood, obtained 28 days after the second AZD1222 dose. Every receptor here comes from an adult who received the AZD1222 COVID-19 vaccine.

This rearrangement joins TRBV30 to TRBJ1-5, with D tentatively TRBD1 (6 bases). Trimming stripped 0 bases from V and 0 bases from J, with 6 bases between. The CDR3 totals 14 residues. Germline CDR1 reads GTSNPN; CDR2 reads SVGIG (reference sequence). The CDR3 DNA reads as TGTGCCTGGAGTGTACAGGGTAGCAATCAGCCCCAGCATTTT. This sequence encodes CAWSVQGSNQPQHF.

The V call is TRBV19, the J call TRBJ2-7; TRBD1 matches at 7 bases. The CDR3 is 13 residues long. V gave up 6 bases and J gave up 2 bases; unmatched junction bases: 4. CDR1 is LNHDA, CDR2 SQIVND, per germline (reference sequence). CDR3 in amino acids: CASSIGTAYEQYF. The CDR3 DNA is TGTGCCAGTAGCATTGGGACAGCCTACGAGCAGTACTTC.

This chain joins TRBV20-1 and TRBJ2-7; D perhaps matches TRBD2 (5 bases). V was trimmed by 8 bases and J by 4 bases, leaving 12 bases between them. This CDR3 has 11 residues. Looked up from germline, CDR1 is DFQATT and CDR2 is SNEGSKA (reference sequence). The CDR3 DNA follows: TGCAGTCCCCGGGGTGGGTACGAGCAGTACTTC. Translating it yields CSPRGGYEQYF.

The CDR3 coding sequence is TGTGCCAGCAGCAAGACTAGCGGGAGCTCATACGAGCAGTACTTC. It codes for CASSKTSGSSYEQYF. This chain connects TRBV21-1 to TRBJ2-7; TRBD2 was called by the table and not checked on the DNA. TRBV21-1 is flagged as a pseudogene. The CDR3 is 15 residues long.

The chain joins TRBV5-1 to TRBJ2-1, with TRBD2 identical over 7 bases. This CDR3 spans 16 amino acids. Germline V CDR1 and CDR2: SGHRS, YFSETQ. V lost 7 bases, J lost 0 bases, and 10 bases stayed unmatched. CDR3 in amino acids: CASAAGLRNSYNEQFF. The CDR3 DNA is TGCGCCAGCGCAGCGGGACTTCGAAACTCCTACAATGAGCAGTTCTTC.

The chain links TRBV28 to TRBJ1-5, with D perhaps TRBD1 (5 bases). Trimming pared 4 bases from V and 0 bases from J, leaving 13 bases between. CDR3 length equals 16 residues. Looked up from germline, CDR1 is MDHEN and CDR2 is SYDVKM. The CDR3 DNA reads as TGTGCCAGCAGTTCCGGGACTTACTATAGCAATCAGCCCCAGCATTTT. This sequence encodes CASSSGTYYSNQPQHF.

This clone was observed a single time. The J gene is TRBJ1-4, the V gene TRBV25-1; no reliable D call. Between the trimmed V and J ends, which lost 1 base and 7 bases, there was a span of 13 bases. The CDR3 consists of 15 residues. Germline V CDR1 and CDR2: MGHDK, SYGVNS. The DNA of the CDR3 is TGTGCCAGCAGTGAATCTTGGTTGTGGGGTGAAAAACTGTTTTTT. Its translation is CASSESWLWGEKLFF.

This chain joins TRBV19 and TRBJ1-2; 9 bases are a match to TRBD1. Trimming at V came to 6 bases and at J to 4 bases, leaving 12 bases not matched to a gene. The CDR3 is 16 residues long. Germline CDR1 is LNHDA and CDR2 is SQIVND (reference sequence). The CDR3 reads CASSPRDRVTPYGYTF. Here the CDR3 DNA reads TGTGCCAGTAGCCCCCGGGACAGGGTCACTCCCTATGGCTACACCTTC. Together with reference TRBV19 and TRBJ1-2, the CDR3 gives the full variable domain: DGGITQSPKYLFRKEGQNVTLSCEQNLNHDAMYWYRQDPGQGLRLIYYSQIVNDFQKGDIAEGYSVSREKKESFPLTVTSAQKNPTAFYLCASSPRDRVTPYGYTFGSGTRLTVV.

As DNA, the CDR3 is TGTGCCAGCAGCGACAGGACTCTTCCTAGCACAGATACGCAGTATTTT. It encodes CASSDRTLPSTDTQYF. V is TRBV7-9 and J is TRBJ2-3, with D perhaps matching TRBD1 (6 bases). Germline CDR1 and CDR2: SEHNR and FQNEAQ (reference sequence). The CDR3 consists of 16 residues. V lost 5 bases to trimming and J lost 0 bases, with 15 bases between them.

The chain joins TRBV29-1 to TRBJ2-7, with D perhaps TRBD2 (5 bases). Germline values: CDR1 SQVTM, CDR2 ANQGSEA. There are 12 residues in the CDR3. Trimming took 6 bases from V and 5 from J, leaving 14 bases between them. In DNA form, the CDR3 reads TGCAGCGTCCGATCGGACGGGGACGAGCAGTACTTC. Translating it yields CSVRSDGDEQYF.

V and J are TRBV4-1 and TRBJ2-1, with TRBD1 matching over 11 bases. Per the germline V gene, CDR1 is MGHRA and CDR2 is YSYEKL. This CDR3 is 17 amino acids long. V trimming: 2 bases; J trimming: 2 bases; junction bases outside the gene matches: 5. The CDR3 nucleotides are TGCGCCAGCAGCCAAACAATGGGACAGGGGGCCTACAATGAGCAGTTCTTC. Its protein product is CASSQTMGQGAYNEQFF.

The J gene is TRBJ2-7, the V gene TRBV19; 16 bases are a match to TRBD2. Germline V gene sequence: CDR1 LNHDA, CDR2 SQIVND (reference sequence). Trimming took 6 bases from V and 2 from J; bases not matched to a gene: 10. The CDR3 contains 18 residues. The CDR3 region has the DNA TGTGCCAGTAGCTCAGGGACTAGCGGGAGGGGGAGAGCCTACGAGCAGTACTTC. Amino acid sequence: CASSSGTSGRGRAYEQYF.

This chain joins TRBV3-1 (or the pseudogene TRBV3-2) and TRBJ2-7, with no clear D. This CDR3 is 14 amino acids long. Trimming took off 1 base at V and 0 bases at J, with 7 bases between the two ends. Germline V gene sequence: CDR1 LGHDT, CDR2 YNNKEL (reference sequence). The CDR3: CASSQVFSSYEQYF. CDR3 nucleotide sequence: TGTGCCAGCAGCCAAGTTTTCAGCTCCTACGAGCAGTACTTC.

V is TRBV6-2 or TRBV6-3 and J is TRBJ1-5; D gene ambiguous. This CDR3 has 14 amino acids. CDR1 and CDR2 from the germline V gene are MNHEY and SVGEGT. Between the trimmed V and J ends, which lost 1 base and 4 bases, there was a span of 8 bases. The CDR3 loop is CASSYLAANQPQHF. In DNA form, the CDR3 reads TGTGCCAGCAGTTACTTGGCAGCGAATCAGCCCCAGCATTTT.

V is TRBV30 and J is TRBJ1-1; tentatively, D is TRBD1 (6 bases). Trimming cost V 1 base and J 2 bases, with 11 bases left between them. CDR1 is GTSNPN and CDR2 is SVGIG in the germline V gene (reference sequence). The CDR3 is 14 amino acids. CDR3 protein: CAWSEAGTNTEAFF. In DNA, the CDR3 is TGTGCCTGGAGTGAGGCAGGGACAAACACTGAAGCTTTCTTT.

The rearrangement joins TRBV3-1 (or the pseudogene TRBV3-2) to TRBJ2-3; possible D gene TRBD1, 6 bases. CDR3 length: 13 amino acids. Germline loops: CDR1 LGHDT, CDR2 YNNKEL (reference sequence). Trimming shortened V by 5 bases and J by 3 bases, and 9 bases separated the two germline ends. In nucleotides, the CDR3 is TGTGCCAGCAGCTTAGGGGGTACAGATACGCAGTATTTT. This translates into CASSLGGTDTQYF.

This clone was seen only a few times. The chain employs TRBV4-1 and TRBJ2-1; weak D call: TRBD1 (5 bases). V lost 0 bases to trimming and J lost 9 bases, with 9 bases between them. The V gene's germline CDR1 is MGHRA and CDR2 YSYEKL. This CDR3 comprises 13 residues. CDR3 nucleotides: TGCGCCAGCAGCCAAGATAGGGGTATTGAGCAGTTCTTC. Translating gives CASSQDRGIEQFF.

This rearrangement joins TRBV27 to TRBJ1-1; a possible D gene is TRBD1 (6 bases). Germline lookup yields CDR1 MNHEY and CDR2 SMNVEV (reference sequence). V shed 0 bases and J shed 3 bases, with 14 bases lying between them. This CDR3 is 16 amino acids long. In DNA form, the CDR3 reads TGTGCCAGCAGTTTATCGAGGCCCAGACAGGACACTGAAGCTTTCTTT. As protein: CASSLSRPRQDTEAFF.

As concerns this clone: Other nucleotide sequences in the sample specify the same CDR3. The V call is TRBV6-1, the J call TRBJ2-1; 12 bases are a match to TRBD2. CDR1 MNHNS and CDR2 SASEGT come from the germline V gene. The CDR3 sequence is 15 residues long. V lost 2 bases, J lost 4 bases, and 0 bases stayed unmatched. The CDR3 region is CASSELAGGYNEQFF. In DNA form, the CDR3 reads TGTGCCAGCAGTGAACTAGCGGGAGGGTACAATGAGCAGTTCTTC.

J is TRBJ1-2 and V is TRBV6-2 or TRBV6-3, with unresolved D. The length of the CDR3 is 15 residues. Per germline, CDR1 MNHEY and CDR2 SVGEGT. Trimming took off 0 bases at V and 2 bases at J, with 10 bases between the two ends. CDR3 residues: CASSYSIETNYGYTF. The CDR3, as DNA: TGTGCCAGCAGTTACTCGATTGAGACAAACTATGGCTACACCTTC.

V gene TRBV7-9 combines with J gene TRBJ1-2; 10 nucleotides agree with TRBD1. CDR1 and CDR2 (germline): SEHNR, FQNEAQ (reference sequence). There are 15 residues in the CDR3. Losses at the gene ends were 4 bases for V and 3 bases for J; bases not matched to a gene: 5. CDR3 nucleotide sequence: TGTGCCAGCAGCTCGACAGGGGGCTTGGACTATGGCTACACCTTC. The encoded protein is CASSSTGGLDYGYTF.

The chain has TRBV7-9 and TRBJ1-5; 8 positions agree with TRBD1. The CDR3 length is 18 residues. Germline CDR1 SEHNR, CDR2 FQNEAQ (reference sequence). V shed 6 bases, J shed 2 bases, and the junction held 15 bases outside the gene matches. The CDR3 spells CASSSGQGGERRNQPQHF. The CDR3 region has the DNA TGTGCCAGCAGTTCTGGACAGGGAGGAGAGAGACGCAATCAGCCCCAGCATTTT.

The chain couples TRBV10-3 to TRBJ2-1; 10 positions match TRBD2. Germline V CDR1 and CDR2: ENHRY, SYGVKD. The CDR3 extends over 14 amino acids. The trim removed 4 bases at V and 9 bases at J, leaving 6 bases unmatched. The CDR3 DNA reads as TGTGCCATCAGTGGTTCTAGCGGGAGTACTGAGCAGTTCTTC. Amino acids: CAISGSSGSTEQFF.

This rearrangement joins TRBV28 to TRBJ1-1; D gene uncertain. V lost 4 bases, J lost 4 bases, and 10 bases lay in between. The CDR3 spans 13 residues. Germline V gene data show CDR1 as MDHEN and CDR2 as SYDVKM. CDR3 bases: TGTGCCAGCAGTTCCCTGACATTCACTGAAGCTTTCTTT. Amino acid sequence: CASSSLTFTEAFF. Using reference TRBV28 and TRBJ1-1 for the parts outside the CDR3, the full variable domain is DVKVTQSSRYLVKRTGEKVFLECVQDMDHENMFWYRQDPGLGLRLIYFSYDVKMKEKGDIPEGYSVSREKKERFSLILESASTNQTSMYLCASSSLTFTEAFFGQGTRLTVV.